Listed below are T cell receptor beta chains from one sample, sequenced in a study of T cells in localized non-small cell lung cancer. TCRdb's copy holds only in-frame clones and misses some; the assay was immunoSEQ multiplex PCR. The sample has some 41,000 clones, 91% seen once. This specimen consisted of PBMCs, obtained before any cancer treatment. These receptors were taken from a woman aged 40-69 years with stage II lung adenocarcinoma. CDR3s include the opening cysteine and the closing phenylalanine or tryptophan. D genes are given only for firm matches. Clone size is shown for a subset of rows, as once, few, many or a class of expanded clone.

clone_size: .; j_call: TRBJ2-3; d_call: .; v_call: TRBV28; cdr3_length: 14; cdr3_aa: CASRRTGSGDTQYF
clone_size: .; j_call: TRBJ1-2; d_call: .; v_call: TRBV28; cdr3_length: 13; cdr3_aa: CASKLQGRNGYTF
clone_size: .; j_call: TRBJ1-5; d_call: .; v_call: TRBV19; cdr3_length: 16; cdr3_aa: CASSPTGGEGNQPQHF
clone_size: .; j_call: TRBJ1-5; d_call: .; v_call: TRBV5-8; cdr3_length: 16; cdr3_aa: CASSFRGAYSNQPQHF
clone_size: .; j_call: TRBJ1-1; d_call: .; v_call: TRBV29-1; cdr3_length: 11; cdr3_aa: CSGERVTEAFF
clone_size: .; j_call: TRBJ2-1; d_call: .; v_call: TRBV2; cdr3_length: 11; cdr3_aa: CASKGGNEQFF
clone_size: .; j_call: TRBJ2-5; d_call: TRBD2; v_call: TRBV29-1; cdr3_length: 16; cdr3_aa: CSVLPLAGGSEETQYF
clone_size: .; j_call: TRBJ2-5; d_call: TRBD1; v_call: TRBV27; cdr3_length: 16; cdr3_aa: CASSLSGTGGGGTQYF
clone_size: .; j_call: TRBJ1-1; d_call: .; v_call: TRBV11-2; cdr3_length: 11; cdr3_aa: CASSLGFRAFF
clone_size: .; j_call: TRBJ1-2; d_call: .; v_call: TRBV28; cdr3_length: 14; cdr3_aa: CASSLTGASYGYTF
clone_size: .; j_call: TRBJ2-3; d_call: .; v_call: TRBV9; cdr3_length: 17; cdr3_aa: CASSPGSLGRKTDTQYF
clone_size: once; j_call: TRBJ2-3; d_call: .; v_call: TRBV2; cdr3_length: 13; cdr3_aa: CASKASGTDTQYF
clone_size: once; j_call: TRBJ2-1; d_call: TRBD2; v_call: TRBV19; cdr3_length: 17; cdr3_aa: CASSIGRIGREGNEQFF
clone_size: .; j_call: TRBJ2-1; d_call: .; v_call: TRBV10-3; cdr3_length: 18; cdr3_aa: CAIKSDSLRQLSYNEQFF
clone_size: .; j_call: TRBJ1-1; d_call: .; v_call: TRBV7-2; cdr3_length: 14; cdr3_aa: CASSPDILNTEAFF
clone_size: .; j_call: TRBJ1-1; d_call: .; v_call: TRBV19; cdr3_length: 12; cdr3_aa: CASSIQGTEAFF